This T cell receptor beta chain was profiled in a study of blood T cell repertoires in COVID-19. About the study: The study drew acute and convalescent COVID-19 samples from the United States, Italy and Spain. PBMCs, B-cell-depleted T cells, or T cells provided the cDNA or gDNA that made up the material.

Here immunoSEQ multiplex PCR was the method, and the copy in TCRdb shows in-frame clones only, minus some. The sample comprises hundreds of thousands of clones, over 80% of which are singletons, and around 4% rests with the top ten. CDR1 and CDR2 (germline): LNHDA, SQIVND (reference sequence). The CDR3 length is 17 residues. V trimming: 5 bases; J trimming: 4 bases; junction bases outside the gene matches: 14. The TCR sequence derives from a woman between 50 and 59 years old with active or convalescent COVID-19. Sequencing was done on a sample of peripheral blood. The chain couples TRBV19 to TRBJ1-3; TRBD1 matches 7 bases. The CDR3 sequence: CASSLRTGQRAGNTIYF. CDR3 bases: TGTGCCAGTAGTCTTCGGACAGGTCAGAGGGCCGGAAACACCATATATTTT.